This T cell receptor beta chain was captured in a study of cytomegalovirus exposure and HLA in healthy donors. This CDR3 is built from 15 residues. Germline assignment: CDR1 SGHDN and CDR2 FVKESK. V was cut by 2 bases and J by 7 bases, with 17 bases left in between. Researchers ran the PCR with 60 Vbeta and 13 Jbeta primers. This table comes from immunoSEQ multiplex PCR, and its TCRdb copy is limited to in-frame clones, with some not included. This sample has roughly 150,000 clones; about 74% occur once, and the top ten carry around 3%. This TCR was recovered from a man aged 35-49 years in good health and CMV-seronegative. Sequencing input: PBMCs. The V gene is TRBV14, the J gene TRBJ2-5; possible D gene TRBD1, 7 bases. CDR3 residues: CASSQRRRGLGTQYF. The CDR3 coding sequence is TGTGCCAGCAGCCAAAGGAGGAGGGGGCTGGGGACCCAGTACTTC.